This T cell receptor beta chain was sequenced for a study of human T cells and chemical hapten exposure. Unseparated into fractions, whole blood served as the source from which total RNA was extracted. TCRdb called the 5' RACE reads again in MiXCR, with one record for every CDR3 protein. The data hold over 70,000 distinct CDR3 sequences, with 15% to 20% observed a single time. There are 14 residues in the CDR3. V lost 0 bases and J lost 9, with 13 bases in between. The germline gives CDR1 SGHRS, CDR2 YFSETQ. Study outcomes and limitations: There was no change with DPC sensitization in TCRs above 1 in 1000 frequency.

Worth noting for this clonotype: Its antigen is still unknown.

This clonotype was sampled from a female donor in good health. The chain combines TRBV5-1 with TRBJ2-1; D may be TRBD2 (6 bases). The CDR3 DNA follows: TGCGCCAGCAGCTTGGCCGGGACGGAGGGTGAGCAGTTCTTC. Translated, it gives CASSLAGTEGEQFF.